This TCR beta chain emerged from a study of cytomegalovirus exposure and HLA in healthy donors. Whole-study results and caveats: Listed as cytomegalovirus-associated were over 150 TCR beta chains.

Only one count was recorded for this clone. The antigen remains unidentified. Generated by immunoSEQ multiplex PCR, the TCRdb table keeps only in-frame clones and is missing some. Of approximately 220,000 clones in the sample, around four fifths are singletons; the top ten hold about 14%. V was pared by 3 bases and J by 6 bases, with 6 bases of the junction left unmatched. Germline V gene data show CDR1 as SQVTM and CDR2 as ANQGSEA. The length of the CDR3 is 13 residues. The V gene is TRBV29-1, the J gene TRBJ1-1; TRBD1 agrees at 8 bases. This receptor was identified in a woman in her 30s in good health and CMV-seropositive. Sequencing was done on a sample of PBMCs. The CDR3 coding sequence is TGCAGCGTTGATTCGGACAGGGAGGCTGAAGCTTTCTTT. It yields the protein CSVDSDREAEAFF.